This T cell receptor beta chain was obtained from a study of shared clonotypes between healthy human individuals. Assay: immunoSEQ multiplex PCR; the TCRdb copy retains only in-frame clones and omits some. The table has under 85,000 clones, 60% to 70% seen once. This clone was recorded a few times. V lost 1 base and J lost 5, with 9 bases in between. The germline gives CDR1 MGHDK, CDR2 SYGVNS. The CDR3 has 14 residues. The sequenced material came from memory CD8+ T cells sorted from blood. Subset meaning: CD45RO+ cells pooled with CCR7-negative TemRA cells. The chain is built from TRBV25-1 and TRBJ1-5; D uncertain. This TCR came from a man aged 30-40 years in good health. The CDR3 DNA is TGTGCCAGCAGTGAATCGTCGGCCGATCAGCCCCAGCATTTT. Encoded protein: CASSESSADQPQHF.